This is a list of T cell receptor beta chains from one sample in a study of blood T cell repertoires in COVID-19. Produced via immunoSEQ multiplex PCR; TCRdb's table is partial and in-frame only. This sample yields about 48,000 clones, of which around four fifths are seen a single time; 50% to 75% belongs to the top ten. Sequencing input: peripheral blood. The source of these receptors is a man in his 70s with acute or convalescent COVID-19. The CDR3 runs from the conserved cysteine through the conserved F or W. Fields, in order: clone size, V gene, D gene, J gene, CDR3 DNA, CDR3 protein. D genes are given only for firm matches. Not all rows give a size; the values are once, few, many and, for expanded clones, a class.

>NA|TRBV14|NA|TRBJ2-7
TGTGCCAGCAGCCAAGTTCTTAGTAACGGCGAGCAGTACTTC
CASSQVLSNGEQYF
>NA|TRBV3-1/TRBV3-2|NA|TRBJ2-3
TGTGCCAGCACTAGCGGCACAGATACGCAGTATTTT
CASTSGTDTQYF
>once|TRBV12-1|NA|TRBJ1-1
TGTGCCAGCAGCAGACCGACAGGGAACACTGAAGCTTTCTTT
CASSRPTGNTEAFF
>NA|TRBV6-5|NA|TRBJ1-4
TGTGCCAGCAGGGGGCGACAGTTCGGAAAACTGTTTTTT
CASRGRQFGKLFF
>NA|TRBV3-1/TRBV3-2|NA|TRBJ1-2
TGTGCCAGCAGCCCCTACGCGGGGGCGCATGGCTACACCTTC
CASSPYAGAHGYTF
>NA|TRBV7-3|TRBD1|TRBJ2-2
TGTGCCAGCAGCACTCAGGGGGCGGACACCGGGGAGCTGTTTTTT
CASSTQGADTGELFF
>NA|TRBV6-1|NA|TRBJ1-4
TGTGCCAGCAGTGAAACCGGAGGGGAACAGTTTTTT
CASSETGGEQFF
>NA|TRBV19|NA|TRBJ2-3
TGTGCCAGTAGTACCCGACAGAGTGGTAGAGATACGCAGTATTTT
CASSTRQSGRDTQYF
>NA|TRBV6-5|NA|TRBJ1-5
TGTGCCAGCGGAAGACAGGAGTACGATCAGCCCCAGCATTTT
CASGRQEYDQPQHF
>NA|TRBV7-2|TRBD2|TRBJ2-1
TGTGCCAGCAGCGACAGCGGGAGTACCTACAATGAGCAGTTCTTC
CASSDSGSTYNEQFF
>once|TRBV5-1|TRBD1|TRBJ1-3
TGCGCCAGCAGCCCCGACAGGGGAGGAAACACCATATATTTT
CASSPDRGGNTIYF
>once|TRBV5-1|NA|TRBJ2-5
TGCGCCAGCAGCTCGGTCGTTCAAGAGACCCAGTACTTC
CASSSVVQETQYF
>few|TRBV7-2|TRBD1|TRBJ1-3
TGTGCCAGCAGCCAGGACAGGGGAGGAAGAAACACCATATATTTT
CASSQDRGGRNTIYF
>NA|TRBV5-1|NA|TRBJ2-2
TGCGCCAGCAGGGTTAGCGGCAACACCGGGGAGCTGTTTTTT
CASRVSGNTGELFF
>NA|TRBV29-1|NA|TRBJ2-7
TGCAGCGTCGTAACCCCTTTAAGGGGCGAGCAGTACTTC
CSVVTPLRGEQYF
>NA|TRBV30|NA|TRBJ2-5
TGTGCCTGGAGTGTACGAGCGTCCGCGGAGACCCAGTACTTC
CAWSVRASAETQYF
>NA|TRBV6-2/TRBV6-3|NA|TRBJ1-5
TGTGCCAGCAGTTCGCGGACACCTCATAGCAATCAGCCCCAGCATTTT
CASSSRTPHSNQPQHF
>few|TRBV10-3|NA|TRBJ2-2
TGTGCCATCAGTGAGTCGTTAGGGGTCACCGGGGAGCTGTTTTTT
CAISESLGVTGELFF
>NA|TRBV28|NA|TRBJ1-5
TGTGCCAGCACCAAGACACAACTCTCGGGCAATCAGCCCCAGCATTTT
CASTKTQLSGNQPQHF
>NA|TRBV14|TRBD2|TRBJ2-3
TGTGCCAGCAGCCAGACGGGACTAGCGGGGGGCACAGATACGCAGTATTTT
CASSQTGLAGGTDTQYF
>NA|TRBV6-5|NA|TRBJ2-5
TGTGCCAGCAGTCAGGAGCCCGGGGGGACCCAGTACTTC
CASSQEPGGTQYF
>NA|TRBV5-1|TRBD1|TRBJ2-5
TGCGCCAGCAGCTTGACGGGACAGGTCCTCCAAGAGACCCAGTACTTC
CASSLTGQVLQETQYF
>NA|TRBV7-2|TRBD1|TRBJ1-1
TGTGCCAGCAGCTTTTGGGACAGCCGAATCACTGAAGCTTTCTTT
CASSFWDSRITEAFF
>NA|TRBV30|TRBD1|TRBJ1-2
TGTGCCTGGGTTCGACGGGACAGTTACTATGGCTACACCTTC
CAWVRRDSYYGYTF
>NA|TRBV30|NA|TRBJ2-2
TGTGCCTGGAGTTCAGATTTTATTAACACCGGGGAGCTGTTTTTT
CAWSSDFINTGELFF
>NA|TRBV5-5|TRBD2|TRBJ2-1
TGTGCCAGCAGCTTCGGGGGGACCTACAATGAGCAGTTCTTC
CASSFGGTYNEQFF
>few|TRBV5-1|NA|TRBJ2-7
TGCGCCAGCAGCCCGGGGAGAGTTTACGAGCAGTACTTC
CASSPGRVYEQYF
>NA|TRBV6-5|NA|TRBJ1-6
TGTGCCAGCAGTTACTCGTGGGAGGGGAATTCACCCCTCCACTTT
CASSYSWEGNSPLHF
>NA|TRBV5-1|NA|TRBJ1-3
TGCGCCAGCAGCTTAGGGAGCCTCTCTGGAAACACCATATATTTT
CASSLGSLSGNTIYF
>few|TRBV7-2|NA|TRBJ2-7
TGTGCCAGCAGCTTAGGAGGGACAAACTACGAGCAGTACTTC
CASSLGGTNYEQYF
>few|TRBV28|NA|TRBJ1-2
TGTGCCAGCAGGGGAGCGGGGGAATATGGCTACACCTTC
CASRGAGEYGYTF
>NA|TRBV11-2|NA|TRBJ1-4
TGTGCCAGCAGCTTATTTCGGGGTAATGAAAAACTGTTTTTT
CASSLFRGNEKLFF
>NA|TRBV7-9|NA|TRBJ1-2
TGTGCCAGCAGCTTGTCGGGGGGGTACGGCTACACCTTC
CASSLSGGYGYTF
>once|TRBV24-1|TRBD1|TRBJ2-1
TGTGCCACCAGTGACCAGATACAGGGGGGAGATGAGCAGTTCTTC
CATSDQIQGGDEQFF
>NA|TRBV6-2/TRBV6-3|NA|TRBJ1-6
TGTGCCAGCAGCTTGACAAATTCACCCCTCCACTTT
CASSLTNSPLHF
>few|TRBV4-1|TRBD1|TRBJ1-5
TGCGCCAGCAGCCAAGACCGGGACAGGGGATCGCCCCAGCATTTT
CASSQDRDRGSPQHF
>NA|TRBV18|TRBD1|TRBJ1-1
TGTGCCAGCTCACCCATGACAGGGAGTTGGACTGAAGCTTTCTTT
CASSPMTGSWTEAFF
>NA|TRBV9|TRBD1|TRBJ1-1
TGTGCCAGCAGCGTGGGACAGGGCCGCACTGAAGCTTTCTTT
CASSVGQGRTEAFF
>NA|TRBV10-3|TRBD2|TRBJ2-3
TGTGCCATCAGGGGGGAAGCGGGAAATTCAGATACGCAGTATTTT
CAIRGEAGNSDTQYF
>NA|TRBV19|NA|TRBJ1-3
TGTGCCAGCGGATTTCGCAGGGCTTACTCTGGAAACACCATATATTTT
CASGFRRAYSGNTIYF
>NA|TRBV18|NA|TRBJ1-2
TGTGCCAGCTCACCATCGGCGAGGGGGGGGCAGGATGGCTACACCTTC
CASSPSARGGQDGYTF
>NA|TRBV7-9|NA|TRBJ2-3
TGTGCCAGCAGCCCGACAGCAGATACGCAGTATTTT
CASSPTADTQYF
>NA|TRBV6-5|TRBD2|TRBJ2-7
TGTGCCAGCAGGGGGACTAGCGGGCATTCCTACGAGCAGTACTTC
CASRGTSGHSYEQYF
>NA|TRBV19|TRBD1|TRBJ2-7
TGTGCCAGTAGCGGGACAGGGCACCCCTCGGTCGACGAGCAGTACTTC
CASSGTGHPSVDEQYF
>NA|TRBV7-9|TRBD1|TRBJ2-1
TGTGCCAGCAGCCCGGGACAGTTTGGGAATGAGCAGTTCTTC
CASSPGQFGNEQFF
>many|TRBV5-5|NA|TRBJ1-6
TGTGCCAGCAGCTCGAGGACAGCCAGTAATTCACCCCTCCACTTT
CASSSRTASNSPLHF
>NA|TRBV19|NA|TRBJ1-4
TGTGCCAGTAGTATCAGGGGCGGGAATGAAAAACTGTTTTTT
CASSIRGGNEKLFF
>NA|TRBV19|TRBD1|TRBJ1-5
TGTGCCAGTAGTGTACAGGGGAGCAATCAGCCCCAGCATTTT
CASSVQGSNQPQHF
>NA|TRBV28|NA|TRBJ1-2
TGTGCCAGCAGGGACAGTTTATATGGCTACACCTTC
CASRDSLYGYTF
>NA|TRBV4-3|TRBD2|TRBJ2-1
TGCGCCAGCAGCCCCCTTGTTGCGGGGGGAGGGGATGAGCAGTTCTTC
CASSPLVAGGGDEQFF
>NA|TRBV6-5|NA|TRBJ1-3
TGTGCCAGCGGCCGGGACACAGACTCTGGAAACACCATATATTTT
CASGRDTDSGNTIYF
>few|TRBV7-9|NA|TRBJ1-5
TGTGCCAGCAGCTTAGACCGCGGCTCAGTTAGCAATCAGCCCCAGCATTTT
CASSLDRGSVSNQPQHF
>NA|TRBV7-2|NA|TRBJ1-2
TGTGCCAGCAGCGGACGACAGGAAGCTAACTATGGCTACACCTTC
CASSGRQEANYGYTF
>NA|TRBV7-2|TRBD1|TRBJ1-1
TGTGCCAGCAGCCCAGACAGGGGTTGGGGCACTGAAGCTTTCTTT
CASSPDRGWGTEAFF
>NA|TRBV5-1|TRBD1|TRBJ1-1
TGCGCCAGCAGCTCCGGGACAGAAATGAACACTGAAGCTTTCTTT
CASSSGTEMNTEAFF
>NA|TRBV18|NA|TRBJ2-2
TGTGCCAGCTCACCAAACAGGGCTACCACCGGGGAGCTGTTTTTT
CASSPNRATTGELFF
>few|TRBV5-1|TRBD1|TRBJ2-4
TGCGCCAGCAGCCTAGACCCGGGACAGGAAACACCAACAAGGAACATTCAGTACTTC
CASSLDPGQETPTRNIQYF
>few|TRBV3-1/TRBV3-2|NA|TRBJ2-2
TGTGCCAGCAGCCAAAACAGGGTGAACACCGGGGAGCTGTTTTTT
CASSQNRVNTGELFF
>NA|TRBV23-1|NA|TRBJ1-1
TGCGCCAGCAGTCACCCCCGACAGAAGAACACTGAAGCTTTCTTT
CASSHPRQKNTEAFF
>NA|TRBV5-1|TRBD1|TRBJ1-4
TGCGCCAGCAGTGGGACAGCTGAAAAACTGTTTTTT
CASSGTAEKLFF